The source of this T cell receptor beta chain is a study of blood T cell repertoires in COVID-19. Libraries were prepared by immunoSEQ multiplex PCR; TCRdb keeps only in-frame clonotypes and omits some of them. The sample lists 45,000 to 65,000 clones, around 86% seen once, with about 7.8% in the top ten. The V segment lost 3 bases and the J segment 8 bases; nucleotides outside the gene matches: 3. The V gene's germline CDR1 is MDHEN and CDR2 SYDVKM. CDR3 length: 14 amino acids. This TCR was recovered from a man between 45 and 60 years old with active COVID-19. The genes are TRBV28 and TRBJ1-4, with 10 bases identical to TRBD1. Sample: peripheral blood. CDR3 amino acids: CASSLGQGSEKLFF. The CDR3 DNA reads as TGTGCCAGCAGTTTGGGACAGGGGAGCGAAAAACTGTTTTTT.